This TCR beta chain appears in the sequencing data of a study of OX40 agonist ivuxolimab in advanced cancers. General study findings and limits: Specificity for antigen went undetermined in the expanded peripheral T cells.

Using immunoSEQ multiplex PCR, the repertoire was profiled, and TCRdb retains in-frame clones only, with some absent. The table has under 90,000 clones, 90% seen once. Germline V gene sequence: CDR1 MDHEN, CDR2 SYDVKM. CDR3 size: 14 residues. Trimming removed 6 bases from V and 4 bases from J; junction bases left unmatched: 8. People who had autoimmune disease history or systemic immunosuppression were excluded. Sampled blood was obtained at baseline, cycle 4 day 1, and cycle 7 day 1. As concerns this clone: The antigen is not known.

Sample: CD4+ or CD8+ T cells sorted from blood, taken in a trial of the OX40 agonist ivuxolimab. The clonotype was recovered from an adult with an advanced solid tumor such as melanoma, head and neck, liver or kidney cancer. This rearrangement joins TRBV28 to TRBJ1-2; 7 bases align to TRBD1. The CDR3 DNA reads TGTGCCAGCAGCTCCCCCCCAGGGGGCTATGGCTACACCTTC. It specifies CASSSPPGGYGYTF.